Below, 24 T cell receptor beta chains from the same sample are listed, as sequenced in a study of cytomegalovirus exposure and HLA in healthy donors. PCR involved 60 Vbeta and 13 Jbeta primers. Some clones are missing from TCRdb's copy, which holds only in-frame ones; the method was immunoSEQ multiplex PCR. This repertoire shows 150,000 to 200,000 clones, just under 80% found once; its top ten account for around 7%. The sequenced sample consisted of PBMCs. Source of these receptors: a woman aged 35 to 49 in good health and CMV-seropositive.

The sample holds one count of this clone. The chain joins TRBV10-1 to TRBJ1-2; TRBD1 matches 7 bases. Unmatched junction bases numbered 12, after V lost 4 bases and J lost 4 bases. This CDR3 has 16 residues. Germline loops: CDR1 WNHNN, CDR2 SYGVQD (reference sequence). The CDR3 region has the DNA TGCGCCAGCAGTGTGCCCAAAGGGGGCAGGGGCTATGGCTACACCTTC. This encodes CASSVPKGGRGYGYTF.

The chain is built from TRBV7-7 and TRBJ1-1; weak D call: TRBD1 (6 bases). The V end was cut by 5 bases, the J end by 1 base, with 8 bases between. Germline V gene lookup returns CDR1 SSHAT and CDR2 FNYEAQ (reference sequence). The CDR3 has 13 residues. CDR3 sequence: CASSRQENTEAFF. In nucleotides, the CDR3 is TGTGCCAGCAGCCGACAGGAGAACACTGAAGCTTTCTTT.

This rearrangement joins TRBV2 to TRBJ2-1, with TRBD2 identical over 7 bases. This CDR3 is built from 16 residues. CDR1 is SNHLY and CDR2 is FYNNEI in the germline V gene. V lost 4 bases to trimming and J lost 2 bases; unmatched junction nucleotides: 8. The CDR3 region has the DNA TGTGCCAGCAGTGCGTCGGGCGGGGGTGCCTACAATGAGCAGTTCTTC. Protein product: CASSASGGGAYNEQFF. The entire variable domain, with the rest obtained from reference TRBV2 and TRBJ2-1, is as follows: EPEVTQTPSHQVTQMGQEVILRCVPISNHLYFYWYRQILGQKVEFLVSFYNNEISEKSEIFDDQFSVERPDGSNFTLKIRSTKLEDSAMYFCASSASGGGAYNEQFFGPGTRLTVL.

The J gene is TRBJ1-1, the V gene TRBV4-1, with D possibly matching TRBD1 (5 bases). In germline, CDR1 is MGHRA, CDR2 YSYEKL. The V end was cut by 3 bases, the J end by 6 bases, with 17 bases between. The CDR3 has 15 residues. The CDR3 DNA sequence: TGCGCCAGCAGCCAGGAGAATCAGGGTGTTGCTGAAGCTTTCTTT. Translated: CASSQENQGVAEAFF.

This rearrangement joins TRBV5-4 to TRBJ1-2, with a possible D match to TRBD1 (5 bases). Germline V lookup: CDR1 SGHNT, CDR2 YYREEE (reference sequence). This CDR3 is 15 amino acids long. V was pared by 4 bases and J by 1 base, with 14 bases between. The CDR3 is CASSGGDLINYGYTF. In DNA, the CDR3 is TGTGCCAGCAGCGGGGGGGACTTAATTAACTATGGCTACACCTTC.

As to this clone: The CDR3 ends on some other residue instead of the conserved phenylalanine or tryptophan, so this is likely a read error. The chain is built from TRBV6-6 and TRBJ1-2, with 7 positions matching TRBD1. J lost 1 base, V lost 6 bases, and 5 bases had no gene match. There are 14 residues in the CDR3. The germline V gene encodes CDR1 MNHNY and CDR2 SVGAGI (reference sequence). In nucleotides, the CDR3 is TGTGCCAGCAGAAGACAGGGCGGTAACTATGGCTACACCCTC. Encoded protein: CASRRQGGNYGYTL.

J is TRBJ2-3 and V is TRBV4-2; 9 bases line up with TRBD2. V gave up 1 base and J gave up 4 bases; unmatched junction bases: 6. This CDR3 has 16 residues. The germline V gene has CDR1 LGHNA and CDR2 YNFKEQ. For the CDR3, the DNA is TGTGCCAGCAGCCAAGTAGCGGGACTAGCATCAGATACGCAGTATTTT. This translates into CASSQVAGLASDTQYF.

The chain joins TRBV10-2 to TRBJ2-5; 15 nucleotides match TRBD2. CDR1 and CDR2 from the germline V gene are WSHSY and SAAADI. The length of the CDR3 is 19 residues. The ends lost 6 bases at V and 0 bases at J; junction bases unmatched: 11. The DNA for the CDR3 is TGCGCCAGCAGCAAAGGACTAGCGGGGGGGCGGTCCTACCAAGAGACCCAGTACTTC. It yields the protein CASSKGLAGGRSYQETQYF.

The J gene is TRBJ1-2, the V gene TRBV10-3, with 10 bases lining up with TRBD1. Germline V gene lookup returns CDR1 ENHRY and CDR2 SYGVKD. The CDR3 extends over 15 amino acids. J was trimmed by 6 bases and V by 6 bases; bases with no gene match: 10. The CDR3, as DNA: TGTGCCATCAGCGAGAACACCGGGACAGGGGATGGCTACACCTTC. Translating it yields CAISENTGTGDGYTF.

This chain uses TRBV18 with TRBJ2-4; no reliable D call. Germline V gene lookup returns CDR1 KGHSH and CDR2 LQKENI. Trimming removed 0 bases from V and 3 bases from J, with 9 bases in between. The CDR3 loop spans 15 amino acids. The CDR3 sequence: CASSPPGVGKNIQYF. For the CDR3, the DNA is TGTGCCAGCTCACCACCAGGAGTGGGCAAAAACATTCAGTACTTC.

In its sample, this clone was seen a few times. The rearrangement links TRBV19 to TRBJ1-5; tentatively, D is TRBD1 (5 bases). Deletions cut 4 bases from V and 3 bases from J, with 13 bases between. This CDR3 is 15 amino acids long. Germline CDR1 and CDR2: LNHDA and SQIVND (reference sequence). The CDR3 nucleotides read TGTGCCAGTAGTAAGTTGGGGGACTCCAATCAGCCCCAGCATTTT. Amino acids: CASSKLGDSNQPQHF.

This chain connects TRBV5-1 to TRBJ2-5; no definite D call. The CDR3 contains 13 residues. Trimming took off 0 bases at V and 4 bases at J, with 7 bases between the two ends. Germline CDR1 reads SGHRS; CDR2 reads YFSETQ. The CDR3 here is CASSLGSGETQYF. The CDR3 nucleotides are TGCGCCAGCAGCTTGGGTTCGGGAGAGACCCAGTACTTC.

The rearrangement links TRBV25-1 to TRBJ2-3, with TRBD1 matching 8 bases. The CDR3 spans 12 residues. V shed 4 bases, J shed 13 bases, and the junction held 7 bases outside the gene matches. Germline CDR1 and CDR2: MGHDK and SYGVNS. The CDR3 nucleotides are TGTGCCAGCAGTGGGGGGACAGGCTGGGAGTATTTT. Protein sequence: CASSGGTGWEYF.

This clone was detected only a few times. J is TRBJ1-2 and V is TRBV30; weak D call: TRBD1 (5 bases). V was shortened by 3 bases and J by 3 bases, with 14 bases between the two germline ends. The CDR3 length is 14 residues. Germline CDR1 reads GTSNPN; CDR2 reads SVGIG (reference sequence). The CDR3 reads CAWRATGADYGYTF. CDR3 nucleotide sequence: TGTGCCTGGAGGGCTACAGGCGCTGACTATGGCTACACCTTC.

The V gene is TRBV6-1, the J gene TRBJ1-5; perhaps TRBD1 as D (6 bases). The V gene's germline CDR1 is MNHNS and CDR2 SASEGT. This CDR3 is built from 15 residues. V lost 6 bases to trimming and J lost 5 bases, with 17 bases between them. The CDR3 DNA is TGTGCCAGCAGCTCAGACAGGACCACGGATCAGCCCCAGCATTTT. It specifies CASSSDRTTDQPQHF.

The chain has TRBV6-1 and TRBJ1-2, with a weak D call TRBD1 (5 bases). CDR1 is MNHNS and CDR2 is SASEGT in the germline V gene. This CDR3 spans 13 amino acids. V was shortened by 7 bases and J by 0 bases, with 9 bases between the two germline ends. Here the CDR3 DNA reads TGTGCCAGCACGACAGATACTAACTATGGCTACACCTTC. Its protein is CASTTDTNYGYTF.

The V and J genes are TRBV4-3 and TRBJ1-1; D unresolved. Germline values: CDR1 LGHNA, CDR2 YSLEER. Trimming shortened V by 0 bases and J by 10 bases, and 12 bases separated the two germline ends. The CDR3 loop spans 13 amino acids. The CDR3 protein is CASSQDRGRAAFF. CDR3 DNA: TGCGCCAGCAGCCAAGATCGGGGTAGGGCAGCTTTCTTT.

Only one count was recorded for this clone. Germline and junction disagree at one end, which may indicate a read error. The DNA for the CDR3 is TGTGCCCGGAGTGTAGGGAGGGCAACTAATGAAAAACTGTTTTTT. Translating gives CARSVGRATNEKLFF. This chain uses TRBV30 with TRBJ1-4; no definite D call. Germline values: CDR1 GTSNPN, CDR2 SVGIG (reference sequence). The CDR3 extends over 15 amino acids. Variable domain in full (rest from reference TRBV30 and TRBJ1-4): SQTIHQWPATLVQPVGSPLSLECTVEGTSNPNLYWYRQAAGRGLQLLFYSVGIGQISSEVPQNLSASRPQDRQFILSSKKLLLSDSGFYLCARSVGRATNEKLFFGSGTQLSVL.

The chain links TRBV4-2 to TRBJ2-4; 7 bases map to TRBD1. CDR1 and CDR2 from the germline V gene are LGHNA and YNFKEQ. V was pared by 3 bases and J by 4 bases, with 6 bases of the junction left unmatched. The CDR3 covers 15 residues. CDR3 sequence: CASSQTETGKNIQYF. CDR3 nucleotide sequence: TGTGCCAGCAGCCAGACGGAGACAGGGAAAAACATTCAGTACTTC.

The CDR3 region has the DNA TGTGCCAGTAGTATCCTCTCCTATAATTCACCCCTCCACTTT. Translation gives CASSILSYNSPLHF. This chain joins TRBV19 and TRBJ1-6; D unresolved. With 3 bases removed from V and 0 bases from J, the gap between germline ends came to 3 bases. Germline lookup yields CDR1 LNHDA and CDR2 SQIVND (reference sequence). The CDR3 runs to 14 residues.

The chain has TRBV2 and TRBJ2-5; TRBD1 matches 8 bases. This CDR3 contains 15 residues. The V gene's germline CDR1 is SNHLY and CDR2 FYNNEI. V was pared by 6 bases and J by 5 bases, with 11 bases of the junction left unmatched. The CDR3 bases are TGTGCCAGCAGGGGAGACAGGGGAAGGGTGGAGACCCAGTACTTC. It encodes CASRGDRGRVETQYF.

This clone was counted between two and nine times. This chain uses TRBV6-1 with TRBJ2-1; TRBD1 aligns across 8 bases. The CDR3 has 15 residues. Germline loops: CDR1 MNHNS, CDR2 SASEGT. The V and J ends lost 0 bases and 8 bases, in that order; junction bases with no gene match: 6. CDR3 coding DNA: TGTGCCAGCAGTGAAGCCTGGACAGGGCGCGATGAGCAGTTCTTC. Its translation is CASSEAWTGRDEQFF.

The rearrangement uses TRBV7-6 and TRBJ1-1; D perhaps matches TRBD1 (6 bases). This CDR3 is built from 16 residues. The germline V gene encodes CDR1 SGHVS and CDR2 FNYEAQ. V gave up 1 base and J gave up 5 bases, with 17 bases separating them. The CDR3 nucleotides are TGTGCCAGCAGCTTAGGGTTGGCGGGGGCGTATACTGAAGCTTTCTTT. It yields the protein CASSLGLAGAYTEAFF.

The chain links TRBV6-1 to TRBJ2-5; 8 bases are shared with TRBD1. V gave up 5 bases and J gave up 11 bases; unmatched junction bases: 13. The germline CDR1 and CDR2 sequences are MNHNS and SASEGT. The CDR3 runs to 14 residues. The DNA for the CDR3 is TGTGCCAGCAGTTCACAGGGGGAATATGGGGAGCAGTACTTC. Protein: CASSSQGEYGEQYF.